Following are 20 T cell receptor beta chains from one sample sequenced in a study of T cells in Graves' hyperthyroidism and ophthalmopathy. Amplified regions were TCR beta CDR3 sequences from RNA transcripts. HTBI primers were the set used in a first-round RT-PCR of the TCR CDR3. TCRdb itself ran the multiplex PCR reads through MiXCR, one entry per CDR3 protein. The table has hundreds of thousands of distinct CDR3 sequences, about 14% seen once; the top ten hold around an eighth. The sequenced sample was blood. All receptors come from a woman between 50 and 59 years old with Graves' ophthalmopathy.

This clonotype was picked up many times. The chain combines TRBV10-3 with TRBJ1-5; the D is unclear. This CDR3 has 13 amino acids. Germline V gives CDR1 ENHRY, CDR2 SYGVKD. The ends were cut back, 10 bases at V and 2 bases at J, with 12 bases in the middle. CDR3 in DNA: TGTGCCACTTCGCGTGGGGGCAATCAGCCCCAGCATTTT. As protein: CATSRGGNQPQHF.

The chain employs TRBV24-1 and TRBJ2-5, with D perhaps matching TRBD2 (6 bases). This CDR3 has 16 amino acids. Trimming took off 2 bases at V and 4 bases at J, with 16 bases between the two ends. Germline loops: CDR1 KGHDR, CDR2 SFDVKD. The CDR3, as DNA: TGTGCCACCAGTGATTACAATGGGAGGAGTTTAGAGACCCAGTACTTC. This gives the protein CATSDYNGRSLETQYF.

This clonotype was counted at least ten times. The chain has TRBV27 and TRBJ1-1; no clear D. The CDR3 is 14 residues long. The V gene lost 2 bases and the J gene lost 1 base, with 8 bases spanning the gap. Germline values: CDR1 MNHEY, CDR2 SMNVEV (reference sequence). CDR3 loop: CASSLVSGNTEAFF. The CDR3 DNA reads TGTGCCAGCAGTTTAGTTTCGGGGAACACTGAAGCTTTCTTT.

The sample holds many counts of this clonotype. The chain has TRBV3-1 and TRBJ2-7; D unclear. Trimming left V 5 bases short and J 3 bases short, with 8 bases between. The CDR3 loop spans 12 amino acids. Germline V CDR1 and CDR2: LGHDT, YNNKEL (reference sequence). The CDR3 DNA reads as TGTGCCAGCAGCTCCCCTTTCTACGAGCAGTACTTC. Translated: CASSSPFYEQYF.

This clonotype was seen a few times. The chain carries TRBV20-1 and TRBJ2-7; 10 nucleotides align to TRBD2. Germline values: CDR1 DFQATT, CDR2 SNEGSKA (reference sequence). V trimming: 6 bases; J trimming: 6 bases; junction bases outside the gene matches: 11. The CDR3 sequence is 14 residues long. The CDR3 DNA reads as TGCAGTGCGGACTCAGCGGGAGGGCCCTCCGAGCAGTACTTC. Amino acid sequence: CSADSAGGPSEQYF.

This clonotype came up a few times. The chain joins TRBV14 to TRBJ2-7, with a tentative D call TRBD2 (6 bases). CDR1 SGHDN and CDR2 FVKESK come from the germline V gene. The CDR3 extends over 13 amino acids. V shed 1 base and J shed 5 bases, with 9 bases lying between them. The CDR3 region has the DNA TGTGCCAGCAGCCAAGGGGGAGGAGACGAGCAGTACTTC. Translated: CASSQGGGDEQYF.

To note about this clonotype: The junction shows a germline mismatch at one end, possibly a read error. The chain is built from TRBV6-2 or TRBV6-3 and TRBJ2-1; D remains unclear. The CDR3 contains 13 residues. Germline lookup yields CDR1 MNHEY and CDR2 SVGEGT. The CDR3 DNA sequence: TGCGCCAGCAGTTTTGGTAGCTACAATAAGCAGTTCTTC. Translation: CASSFGSYNKQFF.

The chain links TRBV7-9 to TRBJ2-5; D is unresolved. Trimming took off 5 bases at V and 5 bases at J, with 9 bases between the two ends. The CDR3 length is 12 residues. Germline V gene data show CDR1 as SEHNR and CDR2 as FQNEAQ (reference sequence). The CDR3 region has the DNA TGTGCCAGCAGCGAAGAGAGTGAGACCCAGTACTTC. It translates to CASSEESETQYF.

This clonotype was observed at least ten times. The chain combines TRBV20-1 with TRBJ2-3, with 8 bases fitting TRBD1. Germline V gene lookup returns CDR1 DFQATT and CDR2 SNEGSKA (reference sequence). This CDR3 is 14 amino acids long. J gave up 4 bases and V 1 base, and 4 bases lay outside the gene matches. This CDR3 is CSARVTGGADTQYF. CDR3 bases: TGCAGTGCTAGAGTAACAGGGGGAGCAGATACGCAGTATTTT.

In this sample, this clonotype turned up a few times. The chain couples TRBV29-1 to TRBJ1-1; D may be TRBD1 (6 bases). V lost 5 bases and J lost 1, with 14 bases in between. The CDR3 extends over 14 amino acids. CDR1 is SQVTM and CDR2 is ANQGSEA in the germline V gene. The CDR3 DNA follows: TGCAGCGTTAAAGTGGGGGCAGGGAACACTGAAGCTTTCTTT. It yields the protein CSVKVGAGNTEAFF.

This clonotype was detected many times. The genes are TRBV7-3 and TRBJ2-1, with TRBD2 matching 13 bases. The CDR3 spans 16 residues. CDR1 and CDR2 (germline): SGHTA, FQGTGA. With 3 bases clipped from V and 3 bases from J, the junction kept 2 bases outside the gene matches. The CDR3 nucleotides are TGTGCCAGCAGCTTCGGGACTAGCGGGGTCTACAATGAGCAGTTCTTC. Its translation is CASSFGTSGVYNEQFF.

This clonotype was detected only a few times. The CDR3 here is CASSYSVTSGSSYEQYF. Here the CDR3 DNA reads TGTGCCAGCAGTTACTCAGTAACTAGCGGGAGTTCCTACGAGCAGTACTTC. The chain has TRBV6-8 and TRBJ2-7; 11 bases agree with TRBD2. With 0 bases clipped from V and 1 base from J, the junction kept 5 bases outside the gene matches. The CDR3 length is 17 residues. Germline assignment: CDR1 MNHGY and CDR2 SAAAGT.

This clonotype was counted at least ten times. This chain connects TRBV7-3 to TRBJ1-1; no definite D call. Trimming removed 2 bases from V and 3 bases from J, with 7 bases in between. From germline, CDR1 is SGHTA and CDR2 FQGTGA. CDR3 length: 13 residues. Written as DNA, the CDR3 is TGTGCCAGCAGCTTAGACCGATACACTGAAGCTTTCTTT. As protein: CASSLDRYTEAFF.

This clonotype has a handful of counts. The rearrangement uses TRBV12-3 or TRBV12-4 and TRBJ1-2, with a weak D call TRBD1 (5 bases). This CDR3 is 14 amino acids long. V lost 2 bases to trimming and J lost 8 bases, with 15 bases between them. Written as DNA, the CDR3 is TGTGCCAGCAGTTTAACGGGGGGAAGGAGCGGCTACACCTTC. Encoded protein: CASSLTGGRSGYTF.

The gene calls are TRBV28 and TRBJ1-5; D not certain. The CDR3 has 14 residues. Trimming took off 4 bases at V and 3 bases at J, with 10 bases between the two ends. CDR1 and CDR2 from the germline V gene are MDHEN and SYDVKM. DNA of the CDR3: TGTGCCAGCAGTTCTCTCAGCTACAATCAGCCCCAGCATTTT. Translating it yields CASSSLSYNQPQHF. Variable domain in full (rest from reference TRBV28 and TRBJ1-5): DVKVTQSSRYLVKRTGEKVFLECVQDMDHENMFWYRQDPGLGLRLIYFSYDVKMKEKGDIPEGYSVSREKKERFSLILESASTNQTSMYLCASSSLSYNQPQHFGDGTRLSIL.

This clonotype was seen repeatedly, ten times or more. The rearrangement links TRBV7-8 to TRBJ1-5; 9 bases match TRBD1. J gave up 4 bases and V 0 bases, and 1 base lay outside the gene matches. Per the germline V gene, CDR1 is SGHVS and CDR2 is FQNEAQ. This CDR3 has 15 residues. The CDR3 is CASSLAGTGNQPQHF. CDR3 DNA: TGTGCCAGCAGCTTAGCCGGGACAGGGAATCAGCCCCAGCATTTT.

This clonotype was counted ten times or more. The chain combines TRBV6-2 or TRBV6-3 with TRBJ2-5; 13 bases align to TRBD2. The CDR3 length is 18 residues. The germline V gene has CDR1 MNHEY and CDR2 SVGEGT. V lost 2 bases, J lost 2 bases, and 8 bases stayed unmatched. The CDR3, as DNA: TGTGCCAGCAGTTACCCGGGACTAGCGGGATACCCACAAGAGACCCAGTACTTC. Translation: CASSYPGLAGYPQETQYF.

The V call is TRBV5-6, the J call TRBJ2-7; the D is unclear. Per germline, CDR1 SGHDT and CDR2 YYEEEE. V was shortened by 4 bases and J by 3 bases, with 11 bases between the two germline ends. The CDR3 totals 13 residues. CDR3 in amino acids: CASSHRVVYEQYF. In DNA form, the CDR3 reads TGTGCCAGCAGCCACCGGGTCGTCTACGAGCAGTACTTC.

As concerns this clonotype: This may stem from a read error, because a much larger clone lies one nucleotide away. V and J are TRBV28 and TRBJ1-5; 10 bases are a match to TRBD1. The CDR3 is 17 amino acids. Trimming removed 5 bases from V and 9 bases from J; junction bases left unmatched: 16. From germline, CDR1 is MDHEN and CDR2 SYDVKM. As DNA, the CDR3 is TGTGCCAGCAGTCTGACCCAGGGACAGGGGTCAGGTCGGCCCCAGCATTTT. Translation: CASSLTQGQGSGRPQHF.

Many counts were recorded for this clonotype. The gene calls are TRBV7-2 and TRBJ2-7, with 7 bases that match TRBD1. The CDR3 contains 15 residues. The junction had 7 bases not matched to a gene; V was cut back by 2 bases and J by 3 bases. Per germline, CDR1 SGHTA and CDR2 FQGNSA. CDR3 region: CASSLTPTGFYEQYF. DNA for the CDR3: TGTGCCAGCAGCTTAACTCCGACAGGGTTCTACGAGCAGTACTTC.